This T cell receptor (beta chain) was sequenced for a study of OX40 agonist ivuxolimab in advanced cancers. At the level of the study: Prior anti-PD-1, anti-PD-L1 or anti-CTLA-4 therapy was allowed; more than 30% had some.

The protocol was immunoSEQ multiplex PCR, while the TCRdb copy is restricted to in-frame clones and leaves out a portion. The sample has 30,000 to 40,000 clones; over 75% are singletons. Germline loops: CDR1 LNHDA, CDR2 SQIVND (reference sequence). The CDR3 covers 12 residues. V dropped 3 bases and J dropped 6 bases, with 8 bases sitting between them. This receptor was obtained from an adult with an advanced solid tumor such as melanoma, head and neck, liver or kidney cancer. The sequenced sample was CD4+ or CD8+ T cells sorted from blood, obtained in a trial of the OX40 agonist ivuxolimab. J is TRBJ1-1 and V is TRBV19; D is uncertain. CDR3 residues: CASSIRGAEAFF. Here the CDR3 DNA reads TGTGCCAGTAGTATTCGGGGAGCTGAAGCTTTCTTT.